This is a list of T cell receptor beta chains from one sample in a study of T cell responses to AZD1222 COVID-19 vaccine. The method was immunoSEQ multiplex PCR; TCRdb's version includes in-frame clones alone and lacks a portion of them. This table has 95,000 to 110,000 clones, about 88% appearing once. The sample was peripheral blood, taken on day 0 of AZD1222 vaccination. Receptor source: an adult in good health. The CDR3 runs from the conserved cysteine through the conserved F or W.

v_call: TRBV19; j_call: TRBJ2-2; cdr3_aa: CASSTGLVGGLNTGELFF
v_call: TRBV6-5; j_call: TRBJ1-6; cdr3_aa: CASSYDPYNSPLHF
v_call: TRBV25-1; j_call: TRBJ2-2; cdr3_aa: CASSSRTNTGELFF
v_call: TRBV4-1; j_call: TRBJ1-6; cdr3_aa: CASSQDLLRRFSGRGSPLHF
v_call: TRBV3-1/TRBV3-2; j_call: TRBJ1-2; cdr3_aa: CASSQSTDYGYTF
v_call: TRBV18; j_call: TRBJ1-4; cdr3_aa: CASSREEGLFF
v_call: TRBV12-3/TRBV12-4; j_call: TRBJ2-3; cdr3_aa: CASRLDLGPQYF
v_call: TRBV19; j_call: TRBJ1-2; cdr3_aa: CASRKTGSYGYTF
v_call: TRBV9; j_call: TRBJ2-1; cdr3_aa: CASSVGHRDILGHEQFF
v_call: TRBV29-1; j_call: TRBJ1-1; cdr3_aa: CSVGTGDTEAFF
v_call: TRBV7-9; j_call: TRBJ1-6; cdr3_aa: CASSAGQENSPLHF
v_call: TRBV2; j_call: TRBJ2-7; cdr3_aa: CASSVGARREQYF
v_call: TRBV29-1; j_call: TRBJ1-2; cdr3_aa: CSVDLTRINYGYTF
v_call: TRBV19; j_call: TRBJ2-2; cdr3_aa: CVTMRQGNTGELFF
v_call: TRBV12-3/TRBV12-4; j_call: TRBJ1-5; cdr3_aa: CASSGGLQPQHF
v_call: TRBV5-1; j_call: TRBJ1-2; cdr3_aa: CASSTGQVGYTF
v_call: TRBV12-3/TRBV12-4; j_call: TRBJ2-5; cdr3_aa: CASSLKETQYF
v_call: TRBV7-2; j_call: TRBJ1-2; cdr3_aa: CASSLAWGEYGYTF
v_call: TRBV7-6; j_call: TRBJ1-6; cdr3_aa: CASSLPGNDSPLHF
v_call: TRBV21-1; j_call: TRBJ1-1; cdr3_aa: CASSKVRGATLNTEAFF
v_call: TRBV18; j_call: TRBJ1-5; cdr3_aa: CASSVDGSNQPQHF
v_call: TRBV5-1; j_call: TRBJ1-6; cdr3_aa: CASSLVGPRVQRNSPLHF
v_call: TRBV18; j_call: TRBJ1-2; cdr3_aa: CASSRRGAEDGYTF
v_call: TRBV5-6; j_call: TRBJ2-2; cdr3_aa: CASSLAGRGPYTGELFF
v_call: TRBV18; j_call: TRBJ2-7; cdr3_aa: CASSPQGTGTYEQYF
v_call: TRBV29-1; j_call: TRBJ1-2; cdr3_aa: CSAIRDRENYGYTF
v_call: TRBV5-1; j_call: TRBJ1-4; cdr3_aa: CASSIQTGDEKLFF
v_call: TRBV2; j_call: TRBJ1-1; cdr3_aa: CASNPTSTEAFF
v_call: TRBV18; j_call: TRBJ2-1; cdr3_aa: CASSPPAGNLGYEQFF
v_call: TRBV18; j_call: TRBJ2-2; cdr3_aa: CASSPGQGFLTGELFF
v_call: TRBV7-6; j_call: TRBJ2-1; cdr3_aa: CASSFRGGRGSYNEQFF
v_call: TRBV7-3; j_call: TRBJ1-1; cdr3_aa: CASSLNSENTEAFF
v_call: TRBV18; j_call: TRBJ1-3; cdr3_aa: CASSPPLGGYGNTIYF
v_call: TRBV5-1; j_call: TRBJ1-1; cdr3_aa: CASSWEKSTEAFF
v_call: TRBV6-5; j_call: TRBJ2-7; cdr3_aa: CASSKTTGASYEQYF
v_call: TRBV4-1; j_call: TRBJ2-7; cdr3_aa: CASSQDVAGANYEQYF
v_call: TRBV7-7; j_call: TRBJ1-1; cdr3_aa: CASSLAGSEAFF
v_call: TRBV12-3/TRBV12-4; j_call: TRBJ2-4; cdr3_aa: CASSSLANIQYF
v_call: TRBV5-1; j_call: TRBJ2-7; cdr3_aa: CASSPDRVGYEQYF
v_call: TRBV2; j_call: TRBJ2-5; cdr3_aa: CASSEKGPLVVGETQYF
v_call: TRBV3-1/TRBV3-2; j_call: TRBJ2-7; cdr3_aa: CASSQEGWHEQYF
v_call: TRBV30; j_call: TRBJ2-3; cdr3_aa: CAWTGGSPDTQYF
v_call: TRBV11-3; j_call: TRBJ2-5; cdr3_aa: CASSPGTSVEETQYF
v_call: TRBV7-9; j_call: TRBJ1-2; cdr3_aa: CASTPEVAHYGYTF
v_call: TRBV5-1; j_call: TRBJ1-2; cdr3_aa: CASSLDRPSYGYTF